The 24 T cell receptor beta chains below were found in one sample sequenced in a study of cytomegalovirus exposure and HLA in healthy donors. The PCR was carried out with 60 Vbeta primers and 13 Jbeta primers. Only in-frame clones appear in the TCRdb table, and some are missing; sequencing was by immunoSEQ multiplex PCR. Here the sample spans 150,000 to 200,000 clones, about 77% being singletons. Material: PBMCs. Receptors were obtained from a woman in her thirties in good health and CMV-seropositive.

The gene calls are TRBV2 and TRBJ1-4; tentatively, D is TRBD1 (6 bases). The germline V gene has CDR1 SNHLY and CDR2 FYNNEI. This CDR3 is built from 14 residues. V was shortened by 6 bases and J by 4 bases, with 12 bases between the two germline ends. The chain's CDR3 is CASRPGQNNEKLFF. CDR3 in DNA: TGTGCCAGCAGACCCGGACAGAATAATGAAAAACTGTTTTTT.

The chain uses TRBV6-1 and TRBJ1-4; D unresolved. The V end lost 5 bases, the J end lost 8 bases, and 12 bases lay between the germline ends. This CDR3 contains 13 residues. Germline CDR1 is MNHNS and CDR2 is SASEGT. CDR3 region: CASSISPGEKLFF. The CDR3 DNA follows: TGTGCCAGCAGTATTTCGCCCGGGGAAAAACTGTTTTTT.

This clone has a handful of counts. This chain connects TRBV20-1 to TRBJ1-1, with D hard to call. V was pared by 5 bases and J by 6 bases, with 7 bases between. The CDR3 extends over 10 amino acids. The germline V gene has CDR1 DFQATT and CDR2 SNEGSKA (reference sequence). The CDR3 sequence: CSAARAEAFF. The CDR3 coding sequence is TGCAGTGCTGCCCGGGCTGAAGCTTTCTTT.

The CDR3 DNA sequence: TGTGCCAGCGGGGGGGACACAGATACGCAGTATTTT. It encodes CASGGDTDTQYF. This sequence joins TRBV6-6 and TRBJ2-3; 7 nucleotides match TRBD2. The CDR3 covers 12 residues. Germline CDR1 is MNHNY and CDR2 is SVGAGI (reference sequence). V dropped 8 bases and J dropped 2; count of bases not matched to a gene: 1.

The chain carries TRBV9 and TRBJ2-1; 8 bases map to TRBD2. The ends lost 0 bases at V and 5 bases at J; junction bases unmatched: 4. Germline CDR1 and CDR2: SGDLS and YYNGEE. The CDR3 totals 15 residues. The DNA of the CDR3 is TGTGCCAGCAGCGTAGCACTAGCGGCCCACAATGAGCAGTTCTTC. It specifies CASSVALAAHNEQFF. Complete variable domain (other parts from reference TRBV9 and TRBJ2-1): DSGVTQTPKHLITATGQRVTLRCSPRSGDLSVYWYQQSLDQGLQFLIQYYNGEERAKGNILERFSAQQFPDLHSELNLSSLELGDSALYFCASSVALAAHNEQFFGPGTRLTVL.

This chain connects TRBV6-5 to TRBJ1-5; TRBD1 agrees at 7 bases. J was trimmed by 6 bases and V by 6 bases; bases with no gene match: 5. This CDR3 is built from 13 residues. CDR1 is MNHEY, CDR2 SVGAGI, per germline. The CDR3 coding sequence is TGTGCCAGCAGGATCGACAGGGTTCAGCCCCAGCATTTT. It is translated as CASRIDRVQPQHF.

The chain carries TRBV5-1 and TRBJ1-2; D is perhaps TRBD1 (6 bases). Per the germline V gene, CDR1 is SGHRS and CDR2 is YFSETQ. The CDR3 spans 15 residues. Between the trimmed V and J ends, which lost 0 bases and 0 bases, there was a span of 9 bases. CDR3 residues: CASSLGQDPNYGYTF. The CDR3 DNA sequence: TGCGCCAGCAGCTTGGGACAGGACCCTAACTATGGCTACACCTTC.

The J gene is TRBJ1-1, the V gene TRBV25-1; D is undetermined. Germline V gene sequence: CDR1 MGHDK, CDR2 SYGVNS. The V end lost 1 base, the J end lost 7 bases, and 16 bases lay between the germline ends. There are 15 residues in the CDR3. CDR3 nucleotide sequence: TGTGCCAGCAGTGAATCCCTTACAGTAATCGATGAAGCTTTCTTT. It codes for CASSESLTVIDEAFF.

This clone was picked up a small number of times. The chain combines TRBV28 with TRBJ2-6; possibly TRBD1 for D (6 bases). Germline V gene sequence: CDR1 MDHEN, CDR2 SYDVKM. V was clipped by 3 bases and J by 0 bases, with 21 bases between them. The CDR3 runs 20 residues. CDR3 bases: TGTGCCAGCAGTTTCGGCGCACAGGGAAACCTGGTCTCTGGGGCCAACGTCCTGACTTTC. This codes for CASSFGAQGNLVSGANVLTF.

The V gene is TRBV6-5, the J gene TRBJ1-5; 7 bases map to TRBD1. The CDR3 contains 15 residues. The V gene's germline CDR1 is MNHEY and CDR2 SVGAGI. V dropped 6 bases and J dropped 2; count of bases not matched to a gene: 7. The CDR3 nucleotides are TGTGCCAGCAGATTGAGGGGGCTCGGCAATCAGCCCCAGCATTTT. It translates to CASRLRGLGNQPQHF.

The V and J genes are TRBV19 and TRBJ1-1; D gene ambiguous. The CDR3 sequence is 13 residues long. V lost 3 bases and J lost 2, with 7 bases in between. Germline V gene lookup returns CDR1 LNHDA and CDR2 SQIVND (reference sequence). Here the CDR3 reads CASSIAHNTEAFF. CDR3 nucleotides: TGTGCCAGTAGTATCGCGCATAACACTGAAGCTTTCTTT. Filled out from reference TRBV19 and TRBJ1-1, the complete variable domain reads DGGITQSPKYLFRKEGQNVTLSCEQNLNHDAMYWYRQDPGQGLRLIYYSQIVNDFQKGDIAEGYSVSREKKESFPLTVTSAQKNPTAFYLCASSIAHNTEAFFGQGTRLTVV.

The CDR3 loop is CSASPEAFF. The CDR3 DNA is TGCAGCGCGTCCCCTGAAGCTTTCTTT. The chain links TRBV29-1 to TRBJ1-1; no definite D call. Trimming removed 7 bases at V and 6 bases at J, with 6 bases between. Germline CDR1 and CDR2: SQVTM and ANQGSEA. This CDR3 contains 9 residues.

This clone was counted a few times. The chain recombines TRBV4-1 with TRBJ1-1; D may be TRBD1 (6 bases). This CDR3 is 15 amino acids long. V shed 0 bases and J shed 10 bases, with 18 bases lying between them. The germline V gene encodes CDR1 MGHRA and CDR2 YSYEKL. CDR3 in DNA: TGCGCCAGCAGCCAAGACCCTTCACAGGGCGGCGGAGCTTTCTTT. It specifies CASSQDPSQGGGAFF.

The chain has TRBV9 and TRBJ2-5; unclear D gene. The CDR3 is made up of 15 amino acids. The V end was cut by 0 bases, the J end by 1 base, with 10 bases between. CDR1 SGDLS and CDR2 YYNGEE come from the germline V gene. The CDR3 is CASSVGPGSQETQYF. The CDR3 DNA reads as TGTGCCAGCAGCGTAGGGCCTGGCAGCCAAGAGACCCAGTACTTC.

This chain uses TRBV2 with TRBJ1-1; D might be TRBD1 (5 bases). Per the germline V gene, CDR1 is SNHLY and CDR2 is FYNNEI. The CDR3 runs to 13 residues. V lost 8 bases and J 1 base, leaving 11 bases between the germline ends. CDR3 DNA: TGTGCCAGCCTAGGCAGGGAGAACACTGAAGCTTTCTTT. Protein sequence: CASLGRENTEAFF.

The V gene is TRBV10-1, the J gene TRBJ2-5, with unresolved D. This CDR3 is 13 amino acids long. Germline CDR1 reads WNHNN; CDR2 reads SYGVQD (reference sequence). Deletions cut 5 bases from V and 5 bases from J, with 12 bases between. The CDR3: CASSSVSRETQYF. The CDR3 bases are TGCGCCAGCAGTTCAGTATCGCGGGAGACCCAGTACTTC.

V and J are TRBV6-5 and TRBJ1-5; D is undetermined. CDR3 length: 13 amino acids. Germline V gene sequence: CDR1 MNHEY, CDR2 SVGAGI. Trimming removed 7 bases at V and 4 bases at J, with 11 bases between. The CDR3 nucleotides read TGTGCCAGCAACGAGGGTTTTAATCAGCCCCAGCATTTT. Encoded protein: CASNEGFNQPQHF.

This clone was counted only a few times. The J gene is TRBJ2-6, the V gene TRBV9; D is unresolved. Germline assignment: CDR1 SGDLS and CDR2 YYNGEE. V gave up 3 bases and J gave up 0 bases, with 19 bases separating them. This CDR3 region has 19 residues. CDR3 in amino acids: CASSGGEKGANSGANVLTF. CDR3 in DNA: TGTGCCAGCAGCGGAGGAGAGAAAGGAGCGAACTCTGGGGCCAACGTCCTGACTTTC. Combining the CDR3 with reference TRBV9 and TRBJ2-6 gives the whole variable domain DSGVTQTPKHLITATGQRVTLRCSPRSGDLSVYWYQQSLDQGLQFLIQYYNGEERAKGNILERFSAQQFPDLHSELNLSSLELGDSALYFCASSGGEKGANSGANVLTFGAGSRLTVL.

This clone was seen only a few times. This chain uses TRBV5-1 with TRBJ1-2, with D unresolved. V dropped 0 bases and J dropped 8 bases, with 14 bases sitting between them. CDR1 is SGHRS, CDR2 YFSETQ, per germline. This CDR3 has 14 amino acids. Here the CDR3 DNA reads TGCGCCAGCAGCTTGGAATCTACTCGGGAGGGCTACACCTTC. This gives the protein CASSLESTREGYTF.

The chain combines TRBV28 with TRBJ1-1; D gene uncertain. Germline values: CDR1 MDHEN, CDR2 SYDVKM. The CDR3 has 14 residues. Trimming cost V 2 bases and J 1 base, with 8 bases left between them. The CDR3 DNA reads TGTGCCAGCAGTTTAGTACAGTCGAACACTGAAGCTTTCTTT. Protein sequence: CASSLVQSNTEAFF.

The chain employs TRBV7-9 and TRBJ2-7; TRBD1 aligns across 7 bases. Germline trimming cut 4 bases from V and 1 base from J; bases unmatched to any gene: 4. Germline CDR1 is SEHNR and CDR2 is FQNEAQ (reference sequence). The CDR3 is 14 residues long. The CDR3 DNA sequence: TGTGCCAGCAGCTCGGGACAGACATCCTACGAGCAGTACTTC. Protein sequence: CASSSGQTSYEQYF. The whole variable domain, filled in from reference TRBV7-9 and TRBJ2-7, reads DTGVSQNPRHKITKRGQNVTFRCDPISEHNRLYWYRQTLGQGPEFLTYFQNEAQLEKSRLLSDRFSAERPKGSFSTLEIQRTEQGDSAMYLCASSSGQTSYEQYFGPGTRLTVT.

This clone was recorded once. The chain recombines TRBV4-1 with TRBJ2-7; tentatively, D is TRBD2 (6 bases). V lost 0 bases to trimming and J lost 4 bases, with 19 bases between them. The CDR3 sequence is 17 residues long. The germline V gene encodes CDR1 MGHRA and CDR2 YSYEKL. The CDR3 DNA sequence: TGCGCCAGCAGCCAAGATCTTGTTGCGGGATCAGCATACGAGCAGTACTTC. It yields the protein CASSQDLVAGSAYEQYF.

CDR3 DNA: TGTGCCAGCAGTGGGATCGGGGGACAGGGGGGCACCGGGGAGCTGTTTTTT. It yields the protein CASSGIGGQGGTGELFF. The rearrangement joins TRBV27 to TRBJ2-2, with TRBD1 matching 11 bases. The CDR3 spans 17 residues. Per germline, CDR1 MNHEY and CDR2 SMNVEV (reference sequence). The V segment lost 5 bases and the J segment 4 bases; nucleotides outside the gene matches: 9.

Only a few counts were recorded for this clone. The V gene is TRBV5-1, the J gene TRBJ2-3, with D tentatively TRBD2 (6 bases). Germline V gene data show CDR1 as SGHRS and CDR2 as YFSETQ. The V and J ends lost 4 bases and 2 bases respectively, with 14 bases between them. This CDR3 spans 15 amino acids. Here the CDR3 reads CASSRSGYDTDTQYF. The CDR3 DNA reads TGCGCCAGCAGCCGAAGCGGGTACGACACAGATACGCAGTATTTT.